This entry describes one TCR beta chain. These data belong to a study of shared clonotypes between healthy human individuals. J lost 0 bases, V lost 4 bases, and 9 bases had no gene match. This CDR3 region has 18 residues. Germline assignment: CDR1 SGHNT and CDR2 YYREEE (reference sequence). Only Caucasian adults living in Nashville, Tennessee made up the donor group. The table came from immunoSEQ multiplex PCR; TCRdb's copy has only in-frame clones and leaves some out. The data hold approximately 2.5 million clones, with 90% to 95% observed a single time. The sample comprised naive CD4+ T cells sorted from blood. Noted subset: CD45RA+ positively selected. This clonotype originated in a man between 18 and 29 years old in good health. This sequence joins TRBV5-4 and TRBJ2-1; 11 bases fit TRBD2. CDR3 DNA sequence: TGTGCCAGCAGCGGCCCGGGACTAGCGGAGGTCTCCTACAATGAGCAGTTCTTC. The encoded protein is CASSGPGLAEVSYNEQFF.